Presented here are 27 T cell receptor beta chains from one specimen sequenced in a study of shared clonotypes between healthy human individuals. The assay was immunoSEQ multiplex PCR, and TCRdb's table has in-frame clones only and misses some. The sample includes hundreds of thousands of clones, 74% seen only once; the top ten take approximately 1.7%. Sequencing was performed on memory CD4+ T cells sorted from blood. Noted subset: CD45RA-negative fraction. The source of these receptors is a woman in her twenties or thirties in good health.

V is TRBV28 and J is TRBJ2-7; TRBD2 agrees at 11 bases. V dropped 2 bases and J dropped 2; count of bases not matched to a gene: 2. Germline assignment: CDR1 MDHEN and CDR2 SYDVKM. CDR3 length equals 15 residues. CDR3 coding DNA: TGTGCCAGCAGTTTAATAGCGGGAGGGCCCTACGAGCAGTACTTC. Amino acids: CASSLIAGGPYEQYF.

This chain connects TRBV11-3 to TRBJ2-2, with 12 bases identical to TRBD2. The CDR3 loop spans 14 amino acids. V was clipped by 5 bases and J by 8 bases; unmatched bases: 3. Germline CDR1 and CDR2: SGHNT and YENEEA. The DNA of the CDR3 is TGTGCCAGCAGCCCAGGACTAGCGGGAGGGGAGCTGTTTTTT. Protein sequence: CASSPGLAGGELFF. The full variable domain, its missing parts supplied by reference TRBV11-3 and TRBJ2-2, is EAGVVQSPRYKIIEKKQPVAFWCNPISGHNTLYWYLQNLGQGPELLIRYENEEAVDDSQLPKDRFSAERLKGVDSTLKIQPAELGDSAVYLCASSPGLAGGELFFGEGSRLTVL.

The J gene is TRBJ2-7, the V gene TRBV6-6, with 14 nucleotides matching TRBD2. Per germline, CDR1 MNHNY and CDR2 SVGAGI (reference sequence). With 2 bases clipped from V and 3 bases from J, the junction kept 0 bases outside the gene matches. This CDR3 contains 15 residues. CDR3 protein: CASSYGTSGSYEQYF. The CDR3 DNA is TGTGCCAGCAGTTACGGGACTAGCGGGAGCTACGAGCAGTACTTC.

This clone has just one count. The chain carries TRBV2 and TRBJ2-7, with 11 bases identical to TRBD2. Germline lookup yields CDR1 SNHLY and CDR2 FYNNEI. V trimming: 7 bases; J trimming: 5 bases; junction bases outside the gene matches: 7. The CDR3 runs 14 residues. This chain's CDR3 is CASTLLAGANEQYF. The DNA of the CDR3 is TGTGCCAGCACTCTACTAGCGGGAGCCAACGAGCAGTACTTC.

This clone was counted a single time. The chain recombines TRBV6-1 with TRBJ2-1; 11 nucleotides align to TRBD2. The CDR3 is 18 residues long. Trimming cost V 4 bases and J 0 bases; bases outside gene matches: 8. Germline values: CDR1 MNHNS, CDR2 SASEGT. In nucleotides, the CDR3 is TGTGCCAGCAGTGGACTAGCGGGGCAACAGAGCTCCTACAATGAGCAGTTCTTC. Translation: CASSGLAGQQSSYNEQFF.

The rearrangement joins TRBV18 to TRBJ2-1; 12 nucleotides match TRBD2. The CDR3 length is 16 residues. Per the germline V gene, CDR1 is KGHSH and CDR2 is LQKENI. J was trimmed by 4 bases and V by 5 bases; bases with no gene match: 6. This chain's CDR3 is CASSSSGTSGYNEQFF. The CDR3 region has the DNA TGTGCCAGCTCATCCTCCGGGACTAGCGGGTACAATGAGCAGTTCTTC.

This clone came up a few times. The junction does not match germline at one end; this may be a read error. This chain links TRBV19 with TRBJ2-5; either TRBD1 or TRBD2 may supply D (5 bases each). The CDR3 loop spans 13 amino acids. CDR1 LNHDA and CDR2 SQIVND come from the germline V gene (reference sequence). CDR3 sequence (DNA): TGTGCCAGTAGTAGCCAGGGCCAAGGAGGAGAGAACTTC. Its translation is CASSSQGQGGENF.

This chain links TRBV6-6 with TRBJ1-4; no clear D gene. V shed 5 bases and J shed 7 bases, with 8 bases lying between them. This CDR3 region has 12 residues. Germline lookup yields CDR1 MNHNY and CDR2 SVGAGI (reference sequence). CDR3 in amino acids: CASSISVEKLFF. As DNA, the CDR3 is TGTGCCAGCAGTATATCAGTTGAAAAACTGTTTTTT.

This chain uses TRBV5-5 with TRBJ1-5, with a weak D call TRBD1 (5 bases). The germline CDR1 and CDR2 sequences are SGHKS and YYEKEE (reference sequence). This CDR3 has 14 amino acids. Trimming removed 5 bases at V and 0 bases at J, with 9 bases between. CDR3 in amino acids: CASSPGGSNQPQHF. In DNA form, the CDR3 reads TGTGCCAGCAGTCCCGGGGGTAGCAATCAGCCCCAGCATTTT.

The chain uses TRBV18 and TRBJ2-7, with D possibly called TRBD1 or TRBD2 (7 bases each). V gave up 6 bases and J gave up 0 bases, with 21 bases separating them. Germline loops: CDR1 KGHSH, CDR2 LQKENI. The CDR3 totals 17 residues. CDR3 region: CASSLRYRGGGSYEQYF. DNA for the CDR3: TGTGCCAGCTCCTTGCGATACAGGGGAGGGGGCTCCTACGAGCAGTACTTC.

This sequence joins TRBV25-1 and TRBJ2-3, with 14 bases that match TRBD2. CDR1 and CDR2 (germline): MGHDK, SYGVNS. CDR3 length: 17 amino acids. With 1 base clipped from V and 6 bases from J, the junction kept 6 bases outside the gene matches. CDR3 protein: CASSESGTSGSWDTQYF. The DNA of the CDR3 is TGTGCCAGCAGTGAATCCGGGACTAGCGGGAGTTGGGATACGCAGTATTTT.

The chain has TRBV19 and TRBJ2-1; D is perhaps TRBD1 (5 bases). This CDR3 region has 13 residues. The germline gives CDR1 LNHDA, CDR2 SQIVND (reference sequence). V was shortened by 5 bases and J by 7 bases, with 12 bases between the two germline ends. The CDR3 region is CASSWQGGNEQFF. The CDR3 nucleotides read TGTGCCAGTAGTTGGCAGGGTGGGAATGAGCAGTTCTTC.

V and J are TRBV5-6 and TRBJ2-3; D gene ambiguous. The germline V gene has CDR1 SGHDT and CDR2 YYEEEE. V was clipped by 4 bases and J by 4 bases, with 10 bases between them. This CDR3 contains 13 residues. The CDR3 coding sequence is TGTGCCAGCAGCCTGGGAAGTGCAGATACGCAGTATTTT. This translates into CASSLGSADTQYF.

J is TRBJ1-1 and V is TRBV5-1, with D uncertain. V was pared by 4 bases and J by 5 bases, with 15 bases between. The CDR3 runs to 14 residues. The germline CDR1 and CDR2 sequences are SGHRS and YFSETQ. The CDR3 DNA sequence: TGCGCCAGCAGCGTGGAGGGAGGATGGACTGAAGCTTTCTTT. This gives the protein CASSVEGGWTEAFF.

The CDR3: CASSYSTRGAAYEQYF. Written as DNA, the CDR3 is TGTGCCAGCAGTTACTCGACCCGCGGGGCCGCCTACGAGCAGTACTTC. The genes are TRBV6-5 and TRBJ2-7, with D possibly matching TRBD2 (6 bases). Germline values: CDR1 MNHEY, CDR2 SVGAGI. The CDR3 spans 16 residues. Trimming shortened V by 0 bases and J by 2 bases, and 14 bases separated the two germline ends.

The chain links TRBV6-6 to TRBJ2-7, with 8 bases aligning to TRBD1. V dropped 0 bases and J dropped 5; count of bases not matched to a gene: 6. The CDR3 spans 15 residues. The germline gives CDR1 MNHNY, CDR2 SVGAGI (reference sequence). CDR3 protein: CASSYSTGERDEQYF. CDR3 sequence (DNA): TGTGCCAGCAGTTACTCGACAGGGGAACGAGACGAGCAGTACTTC.

This chain links TRBV19 with TRBJ1-5; TRBD1 agrees at 7 bases. Germline values: CDR1 LNHDA, CDR2 SQIVND (reference sequence). The CDR3 is made up of 12 amino acids. J was trimmed by 7 bases and V by 6 bases; bases with no gene match: 3. The CDR3 loop is CASRTGWQPQHF. CDR3 nucleotides: TGTGCCAGTAGGACAGGGTGGCAGCCCCAGCATTTT.

V is TRBV5-1 and J is TRBJ2-2, with D perhaps matching TRBD1 (6 bases). The CDR3 consists of 14 residues. V lost 2 bases and J lost 3, with 8 bases in between. CDR1 SGHRS and CDR2 YFSETQ come from the germline V gene. DNA for the CDR3: TGCGCCAGCAGCTTTACAGGGTACACCGGGGAGCTGTTTTTT. This codes for CASSFTGYTGELFF.

The rearrangement links TRBV27 to TRBJ2-5, with 7 bases fitting TRBD2. Trimming cost V 6 bases and J 3 bases; bases outside gene matches: 13. In germline, CDR1 is MNHEY, CDR2 SMNVEV (reference sequence). This CDR3 is built from 16 residues. CDR3 sequence: CASSPLGGRGEETQYF. The CDR3 DNA is TGTGCCAGCAGCCCCCTTGGCGGGAGAGGGGAAGAGACCCAGTACTTC.

The V and J genes are TRBV9 and TRBJ1-3, with D tentatively TRBD1 (6 bases). The V and J ends lost 3 bases and 11 bases respectively, with 18 bases between them. The germline V gene encodes CDR1 SGDLS and CDR2 YYNGEE. The CDR3 has 14 residues. The DNA of the CDR3 is TGTGCCAGCAGCGCCGGACAGCTCAGTATGTCCATATATTTT. The encoded protein is CASSAGQLSMSIYF.

This clone was seen ten or more times. Other DNA sequences within the sample encode an identical CDR3. V and J are TRBV18 and TRBJ2-7; perhaps TRBD1 as D (5 bases). CDR1 KGHSH and CDR2 LQKENI come from the germline V gene. There are 12 residues in the CDR3. Trimming took off 6 bases at V and 3 bases at J, with 9 bases between the two ends. CDR3 coding DNA: TGTGCCAGCTCCCCAGACAGCTACGAGCAGTACTTC. Translated: CASSPDSYEQYF.

This chain uses TRBV21-1 with TRBJ2-7. TRBV21-1 represents a pseudogene. CDR3 length: 17 residues. This CDR3 is CASSKGKGAGISYEQYF. The DNA for the CDR3 is TGTGCCAGCAGCAAAGGTAAAGGGGCGGGTATCTCCTACGAGCAGTACTTC.

This chain joins TRBV7-9 and TRBJ2-4, with a possible D match to TRBD1 (6 bases). Trimming shortened V by 3 bases and J by 13 bases, and 13 bases separated the two germline ends. The CDR3 is 12 residues long. CDR1 is SEHNR and CDR2 is FQNEAQ in the germline V gene (reference sequence). The CDR3 DNA reads TGTGCCAGCAGCTTGGGCTACAGGGAACAGTACTTC. Protein: CASSLGYREQYF. Based on the CDR3 plus reference TRBV7-9 and TRBJ2-4, the full variable domain is DTGVSQNPRHKITKRGQNVTFRCDPISEHNRLYWYRQTLGQGPEFLTYFQNEAQLEKSRLLSDRFSAERPKGSFSTLEIQRTEQGDSAMYLCASSLGYREQYFGAGTRLSVL.

About this clone: The same CDR3 arises from other DNA sequences in this sample as well. CDR3 region: CASSENSYNEQFF. CDR3 nucleotides: TGTGCCAGCAGTGAGAATAGCTACAATGAGCAGTTCTTC. V and J are TRBV6-1 and TRBJ2-1; D unresolved. This CDR3 has 13 residues. Germline loops: CDR1 MNHNS, CDR2 SASEGT. V was pared by 3 bases and J by 3 bases, with 6 bases between.

The chain combines TRBV5-6 with TRBJ2-5; no definite D call. The CDR3 is made up of 15 amino acids. From germline, CDR1 is SGHDT and CDR2 YYEEEE. Between the trimmed V and J ends, which lost 4 bases and 5 bases, there was a span of 18 bases. CDR3 loop: CASSPKSNKAETQYF. CDR3 coding DNA: TGTGCCAGCAGCCCCAAGTCTAACAAGGCGGAGACCCAGTACTTC.

The rearrangement uses TRBV27 and TRBJ2-1; 7 nucleotides line up with TRBD2. The V segment lost 5 bases and the J segment 14 bases; nucleotides outside the gene matches: 9. The germline gives CDR1 MNHEY, CDR2 SMNVEV (reference sequence). CDR3 size: 12 residues. CDR3 loop: CASSLPRGVEFF. CDR3 sequence (DNA): TGTGCCAGCAGTCTCCCCCGGGGGGTGGAGTTCTTC.

Only a few counts were recorded for this clone. The chain uses TRBV28 and TRBJ1-5; 10 bases map to TRBD1. V was pared by 3 bases and J by 0 bases, with 14 bases of the junction left unmatched. The CDR3 totals 20 residues. Germline V gene data show CDR1 as MDHEN and CDR2 as SYDVKM. The DNA for the CDR3 is TGTGCCAGCAGTTTTGGGCGGGTGTCCCGGACAGGGGGTAGCAATCAGCCCCAGCATTTT. Its protein product is CASSFGRVSRTGGSNQPQHF.